The 29 T cell receptor beta chains below come from one sample, sequenced in a study of T-cell memory formation after mild COVID-19. From the 5' RACE reads, TCRdb called clonotypes with MiXCR, one entry per CDR3 protein. The top ten hold around 23% of the sample, which has 200,000 to 300,000 distinct CDR3 sequences, 16% seen once. Material: PBMCs or a T cell subset sorted from them (not recorded which). These receptors were collected from a young man who had mild COVID-19 (a few samples of this study predate the infection). Cell type and time point are not known.

The CDR3 bases are TGTGCCAGCAGTTCCCTCCTGAACACTGAAGCTTTCTTT. This sequence encodes CASSSLLNTEAFF. The V gene is TRBV12-3 or TRBV12-4, the J gene TRBJ1-1, with D hard to call. With 4 bases removed from V and 0 bases from J, the gap between germline ends came to 6 bases. This CDR3 has 13 amino acids.

This chain connects TRBV6-2 or TRBV6-3 to TRBJ2-1, with D unresolved. Deletions cut 6 bases from V and 5 bases from J, with 11 bases between. CDR1 and CDR2 from the germline V gene are MNHEY and SVGEGT. The CDR3 consists of 13 residues. The CDR3 loop reads CASSREFHNEQFF. The CDR3 bases are TGTGCCAGCAGCAGAGAATTCCACAATGAGCAGTTCTTC.

V usage is TRBV2 and J usage is TRBJ1-5; TRBD1 is a possible D gene (6 bases). V was clipped by 2 bases and J by 2 bases, with 7 bases between them. The CDR3 sequence is 14 residues long. Per the germline V gene, CDR1 is SNHLY and CDR2 is FYNNEI. For the CDR3, the DNA is TGTGCCAGCAGTGAAAGGACAGGCAATCAGCCCCAGCATTTT. Translated: CASSERTGNQPQHF. The whole variable domain, remainder taken from reference TRBV2 and TRBJ1-5, is EPEVTQTPSHQVTQMGQEVILRCVPISNHLYFYWYRQILGQKVEFLVSFYNNEISEKSEIFDDQFSVERPDGSNFTLKIRSTKLEDSAMYFCASSERTGNQPQHFGDGTRLSIL.

The chain combines TRBV7-2 with TRBJ2-4; TRBD2 matches at 12 bases. Germline values: CDR1 SGHTA, CDR2 FQGNSA. The CDR3 consists of 15 residues. J gave up 7 bases and V 5 bases, and 6 bases lay outside the gene matches. CDR3 protein: CASSPTSGGWNIQYF. CDR3 nucleotides: TGTGCCAGCAGCCCAACTAGCGGGGGGTGGAACATTCAGTACTTC.

This sequence joins TRBV7-2 and TRBJ1-6; D might be TRBD1 (6 bases). This CDR3 has 13 residues. Trimming took 3 bases from V and 6 from J, leaving 6 bases between them. Germline V CDR1 and CDR2: SGHTA, FQGNSA. Written as DNA, the CDR3 is TGTGCCAGCAGCTTCAGGGGTAATTCACCCCTCCACTTT. Its protein product is CASSFRGNSPLHF.

This clonotype was counted only a few times. The chain carries TRBV28 and TRBJ2-5, with D tentatively TRBD1 or TRBD2 (5 bases each). CDR1 is MDHEN, CDR2 SYDVKM, per germline. Trimming took 7 bases from V and 3 from J, leaving 12 bases between them. The CDR3 has 13 amino acids. The chain's CDR3 is CASTPGTEETQYF. In DNA form, the CDR3 reads TGTGCCAGCACCCCGGGGACGGAAGAGACCCAGTACTTC.

The gene calls are TRBV29-1 and TRBJ2-1; D is ambiguous. This CDR3 is built from 12 residues. V shed 2 bases and J shed 6 bases, with 8 bases lying between them. The germline V gene encodes CDR1 SQVTM and CDR2 ANQGSEA. CDR3 sequence reads: CSVESGSNEQFF. The CDR3 region has the DNA TGCAGCGTTGAAAGTGGGTCCAATGAGCAGTTCTTC.

This clonotype was counted ten times or more. The chain is built from TRBV5-1 and TRBJ1-1; D is unclear. Germline values: CDR1 SGHRS, CDR2 YFSETQ. The CDR3 runs 14 residues. V was pared by 5 bases and J by 3 bases, with 14 bases between. The chain's CDR3 is CASSSQGGDTEAFF. CDR3 DNA: TGCGCCAGCAGTTCGCAAGGCGGGGACACTGAAGCTTTCTTT.

This clonotype occurred a few times. The chain has TRBV7-2 and TRBJ2-3, with 13 bases aligning to TRBD2. The germline V gene has CDR1 SGHTA and CDR2 FQGNSA. V trimming: 4 bases; J trimming: 6 bases; junction bases outside the gene matches: 7. CDR3 size: 16 residues. The CDR3 region has the DNA TGTGCCAGCAGCTGGACTAGCGGGGGCCTCGCGGATACGCAGTATTTT. Its protein is CASSWTSGGLADTQYF.

This clonotype has just a few counts. The chain links TRBV10-3 to TRBJ1-6; no firm D call. Germline V CDR1 and CDR2: ENHRY, SYGVKD. The CDR3 runs 15 residues. V was pared by 0 bases and J by 3 bases, with 6 bases between. CDR3 sequence reads: CAISESTGYNSPLHF. CDR3 coding DNA: TGTGCCATCAGTGAGTCGACGGGCTATAATTCACCCCTCCACTTT.

This clonotype was seen a few times. This chain joins TRBV7-9 and TRBJ1-1; no reliable D call. With 5 bases removed from V and 1 base from J, the gap between germline ends came to 14 bases. Germline lookup yields CDR1 SEHNR and CDR2 FQNEAQ (reference sequence). This CDR3 contains 15 residues. The CDR3 coding sequence is TGTGCCAGCAGCGCCTCGGGAGGCCCGAACACTGAAGCTTTCTTT. Amino acids: CASSASGGPNTEAFF.

The chain carries TRBV7-2 and TRBJ2-7, with unresolved D. CDR3 length equals 16 residues. Deletions cut 1 base from V and 0 bases from J, with 13 bases between. Germline CDR1 and CDR2: SGHTA and FQGNSA. CDR3 amino acids: CASSLVGPVSSYEQYF. CDR3 coding DNA: TGTGCCAGCAGCTTAGTCGGGCCAGTTAGCTCCTACGAGCAGTACTTC. Filled out from reference TRBV7-2 and TRBJ2-7, the complete variable domain reads GAGVSQSPSNKVTEKGKDVELRCDPISGHTALYWYRQSLGQGLEFLIYFQGNSAPDKSGLPSDRFSAERTGGSVSTLTIQRTQQEDSAVYLCASSLVGPVSSYEQYFGPGTRLTVT.

The chain couples TRBV15 to TRBJ1-4, with no clear D. The V end lost 1 base, the J end lost 4 bases, and 7 bases lay between the germline ends. Germline CDR1 is LNHNV and CDR2 is YYDKDF (reference sequence). The CDR3 totals 14 residues. CDR3 sequence reads: CATSRVGDNEKLFF. Written as DNA, the CDR3 is TGTGCCACCAGCAGAGTGGGCGATAATGAAAAACTGTTTTTT. The whole variable domain, remainder taken from reference TRBV15 and TRBJ1-4, is DAMVIQNPRYQVTQFGKPVTLSCSQTLNHNVMYWYQQKSSQAPKLLFHYYDKDFNNEADTPDNFQSRRPNTSFCFLDIRSPGLGDTAMYLCATSRVGDNEKLFFGSGTQLSVL.

Ten or more counts support this clonotype. The rearrangement joins TRBV5-1 to TRBJ2-5, with 7 bases fitting TRBD1. Losses at the gene ends were 2 bases for V and 2 bases for J; bases not matched to a gene: 6. CDR3 length equals 15 residues. Germline V gives CDR1 SGHRS, CDR2 YFSETQ. DNA of the CDR3: TGCGCCAGCAGCTTCGGGACAGCCCTACAAGAGACCCAGTACTTC. Residues: CASSFGTALQETQYF.

This clonotype has more than one count but fewer than ten. This chain links TRBV15 with TRBJ1-1, with D unclear. CDR3 size: 14 residues. Germline V gene lookup returns CDR1 LNHNV and CDR2 YYDKDF (reference sequence). Trimming shortened V by 8 bases and J by 4 bases, and 17 bases separated the two germline ends. In DNA, the CDR3 is TGTGCCACCGCTGAATCCTGGCGGGGCACTGAAGCTTTCTTT. Protein product: CATAESWRGTEAFF.

This clonotype was found a few times. This sequence joins TRBV7-2 and TRBJ2-7; TRBD2 matches at 9 bases. With 2 bases clipped from V and 2 bases from J, the junction kept 4 bases outside the gene matches. Germline loops: CDR1 SGHTA, CDR2 FQGNSA. The CDR3 consists of 15 residues. This CDR3 is CASSLFSGGTYEQYV. In DNA, the CDR3 is TGTGCCAGCAGCTTATTTAGCGGGGGAACCTACGAGCAGTACGTC.

The CDR3 nucleotides are TGTGCCAGCAGCTTCGACAGGGGAGGAGGGTACGAGCAGTACTTC. It codes for CASSFDRGGGYEQYF. This chain connects TRBV7-2 to TRBJ2-7; TRBD1 matches 8 bases. This CDR3 is 15 amino acids long. Germline V gives CDR1 SGHTA, CDR2 FQGNSA. Unmatched junction bases numbered 8, after V lost 3 bases and J lost 4 bases. The whole variable domain, remainder taken from reference TRBV7-2 and TRBJ2-7, is GAGVSQSPSNKVTEKGKDVELRCDPISGHTALYWYRQSLGQGLEFLIYFQGNSAPDKSGLPSDRFSAERTGGSVSTLTIQRTQQEDSAVYLCASSFDRGGGYEQYFGPGTRLTVT.

This clonotype was picked up many times. The chain couples TRBV6-2 or TRBV6-3 to TRBJ2-1; D may be TRBD1 (5 bases). CDR1 MNHEY and CDR2 SVGEGT come from the germline V gene. CDR3 length: 13 amino acids. Trimming cost V 2 bases and J 3 bases, with 5 bases left between them. The CDR3 here is CASSYDSYNEQFF. The CDR3 nucleotides read TGTGCCAGCAGTTACGACAGCTACAATGAGCAGTTCTTC.

A few counts support this clonotype. Written as DNA, the CDR3 is TGCGCCACCACGGCCCGGGACGCCTACACCGGGGAGCTGTTTTTT. Residues: CATTARDAYTGELFF. V and J are TRBV5-1 and TRBJ2-2, with D possibly called TRBD1 or TRBD2 (5 bases each). Trimming left V 9 bases short and J 3 bases short, with 18 bases between. The CDR3 loop spans 15 amino acids. Germline V gene sequence: CDR1 SGHRS, CDR2 YFSETQ.

The rearrangement links TRBV7-9 to TRBJ2-3, with D hard to call. With 5 bases removed from V and 0 bases from J, the gap between germline ends came to 15 bases. CDR3 size: 16 residues. Germline V gene data show CDR1 as SEHNR and CDR2 as FQNEAQ (reference sequence). The CDR3 here is CASSAARTVSTDTQYF. Written as DNA, the CDR3 is TGTGCCAGCAGCGCCGCCCGCACAGTTAGCACAGATACGCAGTATTTT.

The chain employs TRBV6-1 and TRBJ2-4; 12 positions match TRBD2. This CDR3 comprises 19 residues. From germline, CDR1 is MNHNS and CDR2 SASEGT. The J segment lost 0 bases and the V segment lost 2 bases, leaving 8 bases of the junction unmatched. The CDR3 DNA sequence: TGTGCCAGCAGTGAACCTAGCGGGGGGGCTATCGGAGCCAAAAACATTCAGTACTTC. Its protein is CASSEPSGGAIGAKNIQYF.

This chain joins TRBV6-2 or TRBV6-3 and TRBJ2-5; 7 bases match TRBD2. Trimming took 5 bases from V and 1 from J; bases not matched to a gene: 13. The germline CDR1 and CDR2 sequences are MNHEY and SVGEGT. CDR3 length: 17 amino acids. In DNA form, the CDR3 reads TGTGCCAGCAGTCGGTCCGGCGTAGCGGGCTTCCAAGAGACCCAGTACTTC. It translates to CASSRSGVAGFQETQYF.

This clonotype was seen ten or more times. The genes are TRBV20-1 and TRBJ2-7; D not resolved. Trimming shortened V by 7 bases and J by 0 bases, and 10 bases separated the two germline ends. CDR1 and CDR2 (germline): DFQATT, SNEGSKA (reference sequence). The CDR3 loop spans 12 amino acids. The DNA of the CDR3 is TGCAGTGTTGAGGATCTCTCCTACGAGCAGTACTTC. Protein product: CSVEDLSYEQYF.

This clonotype was detected only a few times. The chain combines TRBV29-1 with TRBJ2-7; TRBD1 agrees at 7 bases. The CDR3 consists of 12 residues. CDR1 is SQVTM, CDR2 ANQGSEA, per germline. V shed 3 bases, J shed 4 bases, and the junction held 3 bases outside the gene matches. For the CDR3, the DNA is TGCAGCGTTGAGGGACAGTTTTACGAGCAGTACTTC. Its protein product is CSVEGQFYEQYF.

With respect to this clonotype: In this CDR3 the conserved last residue, phenylalanine or tryptophan, is missing, so a read error is likely. The chain is built from TRBV18 and TRBJ2-5; D is undetermined. The V gene's germline CDR1 is KGHSH and CDR2 LQKENI. The ends were cut back, 6 bases at V and 3 bases at J, with 5 bases in the middle. CDR3 length: 11 residues. This chain's CDR3 is CASSPKETQYS. The CDR3 region has the DNA TGTGCCAGCTCGCCTAAAGAGACCCAGTACTCC.

The gene calls are TRBV29-1 and TRBJ2-3; D gene uncertain. The CDR3 is made up of 12 amino acids. Germline values: CDR1 SQVTM, CDR2 ANQGSEA. V dropped 0 bases and J dropped 3 bases, with 4 bases sitting between them. CDR3 nucleotides: TGCAGCGTTGAAGATACGACAGATACGCAGTATTTT. Its protein product is CSVEDTTDTQYF.

This clonotype was detected ten times or more. The J gene is TRBJ1-2, the V gene TRBV12-3 or TRBV12-4; no clear D gene. V lost 2 bases to trimming and J lost 7 bases, with 17 bases between them. The CDR3 consists of 15 residues. CDR3 DNA sequence: TGTGCCAGCAGTTTATTACTGTCAGGCCGGGGTGGCTACACCTTC. It is translated as CASSLLLSGRGGYTF.

V and J are TRBV6-2 or TRBV6-3 and TRBJ1-1, with D possibly TRBD1 on 5 matching bases. CDR1 MNHEY and CDR2 SVGEGT come from the germline V gene. The CDR3 consists of 14 residues. The V and J ends lost 7 bases and 4 bases respectively, with 16 bases between them. CDR3 nucleotides: TGTGCCAGCACCGCGGTCGCAGGGTTCACTGAAGCTTTCTTT. This sequence encodes CASTAVAGFTEAFF.

This clonotype was counted ten times or more. V gene TRBV4-3 combines with J gene TRBJ2-2; D is uncertain. Looked up from germline, CDR1 is LGHNA and CDR2 is YSLEER. The CDR3 runs to 18 residues. V lost 0 bases and J 2 bases, leaving 16 bases between the germline ends. CDR3 sequence reads: CASSQELVRSINTGELFF. CDR3 sequence (DNA): TGCGCCAGCAGCCAAGAATTAGTCAGGTCTATTAACACCGGGGAGCTGTTTTTT.